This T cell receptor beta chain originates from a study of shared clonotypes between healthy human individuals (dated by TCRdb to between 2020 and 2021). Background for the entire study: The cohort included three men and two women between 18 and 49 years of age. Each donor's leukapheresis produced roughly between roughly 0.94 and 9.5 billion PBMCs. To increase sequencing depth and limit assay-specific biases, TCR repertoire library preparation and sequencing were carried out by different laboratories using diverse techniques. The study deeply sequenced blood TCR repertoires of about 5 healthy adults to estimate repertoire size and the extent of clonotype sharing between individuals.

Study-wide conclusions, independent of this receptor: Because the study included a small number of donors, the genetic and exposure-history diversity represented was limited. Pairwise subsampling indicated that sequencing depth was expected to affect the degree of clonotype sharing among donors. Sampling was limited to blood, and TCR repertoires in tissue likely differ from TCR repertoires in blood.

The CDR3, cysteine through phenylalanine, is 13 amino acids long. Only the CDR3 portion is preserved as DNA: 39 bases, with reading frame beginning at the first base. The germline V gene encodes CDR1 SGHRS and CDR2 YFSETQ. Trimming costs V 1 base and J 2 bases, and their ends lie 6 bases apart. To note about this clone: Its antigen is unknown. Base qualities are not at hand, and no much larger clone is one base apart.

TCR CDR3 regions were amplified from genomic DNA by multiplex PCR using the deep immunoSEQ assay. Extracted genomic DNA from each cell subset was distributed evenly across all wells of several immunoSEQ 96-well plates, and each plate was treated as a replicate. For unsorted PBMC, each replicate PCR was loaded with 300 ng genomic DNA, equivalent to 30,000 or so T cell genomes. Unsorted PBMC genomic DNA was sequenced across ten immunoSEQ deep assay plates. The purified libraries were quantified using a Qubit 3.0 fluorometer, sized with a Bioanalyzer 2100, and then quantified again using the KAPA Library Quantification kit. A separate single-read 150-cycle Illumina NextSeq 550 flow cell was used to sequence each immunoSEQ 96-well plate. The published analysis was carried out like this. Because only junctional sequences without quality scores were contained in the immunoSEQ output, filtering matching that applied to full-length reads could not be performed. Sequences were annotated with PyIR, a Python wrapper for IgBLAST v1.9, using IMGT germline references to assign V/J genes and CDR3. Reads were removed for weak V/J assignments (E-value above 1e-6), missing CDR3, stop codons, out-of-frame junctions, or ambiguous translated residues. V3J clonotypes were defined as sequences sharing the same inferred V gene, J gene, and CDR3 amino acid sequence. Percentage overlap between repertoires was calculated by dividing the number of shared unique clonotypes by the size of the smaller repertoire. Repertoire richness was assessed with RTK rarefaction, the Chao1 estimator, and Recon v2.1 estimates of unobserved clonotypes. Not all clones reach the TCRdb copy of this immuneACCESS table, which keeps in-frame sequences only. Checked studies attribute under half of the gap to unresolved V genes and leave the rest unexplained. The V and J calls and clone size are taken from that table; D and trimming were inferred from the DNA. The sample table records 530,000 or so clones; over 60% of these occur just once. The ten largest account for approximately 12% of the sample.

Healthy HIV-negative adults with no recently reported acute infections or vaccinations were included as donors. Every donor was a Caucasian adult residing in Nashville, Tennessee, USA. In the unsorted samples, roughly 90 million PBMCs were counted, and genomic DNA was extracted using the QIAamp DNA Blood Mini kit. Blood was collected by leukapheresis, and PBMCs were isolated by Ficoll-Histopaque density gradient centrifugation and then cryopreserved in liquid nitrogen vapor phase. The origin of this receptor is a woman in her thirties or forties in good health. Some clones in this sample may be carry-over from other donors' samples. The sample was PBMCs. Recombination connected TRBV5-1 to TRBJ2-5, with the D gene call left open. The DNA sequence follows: TGCGCCAGCAGCTTGTCAGTTCAAGAGACCCAGTACTTC. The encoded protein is CASSLSVQETQYF.